The 17 T cell receptor beta chains reported below all come from one sample, sequenced in a study of blood T cell repertoires in COVID-19. The repertoire was sequenced with immunoSEQ multiplex PCR; TCRdb's copy has only in-frame clones and lacks some. The table shows about 100,000 clones, with around four fifths occurring only once. Input material: peripheral blood. These receptors were obtained from a man in his forties or fifties with active or convalescent COVID-19.

V gene TRBV12-5 combines with J gene TRBJ2-5; TRBD2 might be the D (6 bases). The V end was cut by 5 bases, the J end by 5 bases, with 12 bases between. The CDR3 is made up of 13 amino acids. Per germline, CDR1 LGHNT and CDR2 FRNRAP. The CDR3 protein is CASGRDSQETQYF. CDR3 sequence (DNA): TGTGCTAGTGGTCGGGACTCCCAGGAGACCCAGTACTTC.

In nucleotides, the CDR3 is TGTGCCAGCAGCTTCCCGGGGACAGGGGACTCCGACATTCAGTACTTC. Translated: CASSFPGTGDSDIQYF. The J gene is TRBJ2-4, the V gene TRBV6-6; the match to TRBD1 covers 10 bases. CDR3 length: 16 amino acids. Germline-derived CDR1 and CDR2 are MNHNY and SVGAGI (reference sequence). The junction had 13 bases not matched to a gene; V was cut back by 6 bases and J by 8 bases.

In the case of this clone: The sample carries other DNA sequences with the same CDR3. The gene calls are TRBV19 and TRBJ1-1; D possibly corresponds to TRBD1 (5 bases). The CDR3 extends over 13 amino acids. The germline V gene encodes CDR1 LNHDA and CDR2 SQIVND (reference sequence). The V end lost 3 bases, the J end lost 1 base, and 6 bases lay between the germline ends. The CDR3 protein is CASSIDRNTEAFF. CDR3 DNA: TGTGCCAGTAGTATTGACAGGAACACTGAAGCTTTCTTT. Together with reference TRBV19 and TRBJ1-1, the CDR3 gives the full variable domain: DGGITQSPKYLFRKEGQNVTLSCEQNLNHDAMYWYRQDPGQGLRLIYYSQIVNDFQKGDIAEGYSVSREKKESFPLTVTSAQKNPTAFYLCASSIDRNTEAFFGQGTRLTVV.

The chain joins TRBV6-5 to TRBJ2-7; 8 bases agree with TRBD1. Germline trimming cut 6 bases from V and 6 bases from J; bases unmatched to any gene: 10. CDR1 and CDR2 from the germline V gene are MNHEY and SVGAGI. This CDR3 contains 14 residues. Here the CDR3 reads CASRADRDKGEQYF. DNA for the CDR3: TGTGCCAGCAGGGCGGACAGGGACAAAGGCGAGCAGTACTTC.

The genes are TRBV11-2 and TRBJ2-7; 9 nucleotides align to TRBD2. CDR1 is SGHAT, CDR2 FQNNGV, per germline. With V trimmed by 0 bases and J by 3 bases, 6 bases remained unmatched. This CDR3 comprises 16 residues. This chain's CDR3 is CASSLDSGSFNYEQYF. CDR3 DNA: TGTGCCAGCAGCTTAGATAGCGGGAGTTTCAACTACGAGCAGTACTTC.

CDR3 residues: CATSGMTASSYNEQFF. The CDR3 bases are TGTGCCACCAGTGGAATGACTGCTAGCTCCTACAATGAGCAGTTCTTC. The V call is TRBV24-1, the J call TRBJ2-1; D call uncertain. Germline loops: CDR1 KGHDR, CDR2 SFDVKD. Deletions cut 5 bases from V and 0 bases from J, with 13 bases between. The CDR3 has 16 residues.

The chain employs TRBV18 and TRBJ1-3; D is uncertain. With 6 bases removed from V and 3 bases from J, the gap between germline ends came to 15 bases. Germline V lookup: CDR1 KGHSH, CDR2 LQKENI. The CDR3 is made up of 15 amino acids. CDR3: CASSPAVVVGNTIYF. CDR3 nucleotides: TGTGCCAGCTCGCCCGCTGTGGTAGTTGGAAACACCATATATTTT.

The CDR3 DNA reads TGTGCCAGCAGTTTATCGGGGGACAGGGGAGGCACTGAAGCTTTCTTT. Translated, it gives CASSLSGDRGGTEAFF. The V gene is TRBV27, the J gene TRBJ1-1, with 10 bases matching TRBD1. The CDR3 extends over 16 amino acids. With 0 bases clipped from V and 4 bases from J, the junction kept 5 bases outside the gene matches. Per the germline V gene, CDR1 is MNHEY and CDR2 is SMNVEV (reference sequence).

The DNA for the CDR3 is TGTGCCAGCAACGGGGGAGGGGCTGAAGCTTTCTTT. Its translation is CASNGGGAEAFF. This chain connects TRBV2 to TRBJ1-1, with D possibly TRBD1 on 5 matching bases. The CDR3 has 12 residues. The V end lost 7 bases, the J end lost 6 bases, and 12 bases lay between the germline ends. Looked up from germline, CDR1 is SNHLY and CDR2 is FYNNEI.

This clone appeared once. The CDR3 spells CSATGPGTQYF. CDR3 sequence (DNA): TGCAGCGCAACAGGGCCGGGGACCCAGTACTTC. The chain carries TRBV29-1 and TRBJ2-5, with D maybe TRBD1 (6 bases). Per germline, CDR1 SQVTM and CDR2 ANQGSEA. The CDR3 has 11 amino acids. The V end was cut by 7 bases, the J end by 7 bases, with 13 bases between.

The chain employs TRBV21-1 and TRBJ2-3; TRBD2 was called by the table and not checked on the DNA. TRBV21-1 constitutes a pseudogene. The CDR3 totals 10 residues. CDR3 protein: CASWEDTQYF. DNA of the CDR3: TGTGCCAGTTGGGAGGATACGCAGTATTTT.

In its sample, this clone was seen once. This sequence joins TRBV19 and TRBJ2-5; possible D gene TRBD2, 5 bases. Germline V gene data show CDR1 as LNHDA and CDR2 as SQIVND (reference sequence). The CDR3 sequence is 13 residues long. Trimming removed 7 bases at V and 0 bases at J, with 9 bases between. The CDR3 spells CASKEADQETQYF. For the CDR3, the DNA is TGTGCCAGTAAGGAGGCAGACCAAGAGACCCAGTACTTC.

DNA of the CDR3: TGTGCCAGCAGCGAACGGGATGACAATCAGCCCCAGCATTTT. Its translation is CASSERDDNQPQHF. The chain uses TRBV6-6 and TRBJ1-5, with no clear D. V gave up 6 bases and J gave up 3 bases, with 12 bases separating them. CDR1 and CDR2 (germline): MNHNY, SVGAGI (reference sequence). The CDR3 length is 14 residues.

This clone has only a few counts. The chain joins TRBV7-9 to TRBJ2-1, with D unresolved. The CDR3 length is 13 residues. V lost 5 bases and J 5 bases, leaving 10 bases between the germline ends. The germline V gene encodes CDR1 SEHNR and CDR2 FQNEAQ (reference sequence). The CDR3: CASSHYMHNEQFF. DNA for the CDR3: TGTGCCAGCAGCCACTACATGCACAATGAGCAGTTCTTC.

This clone was found a few times. V gene TRBV5-1 combines with J gene TRBJ2-1, with D maybe TRBD1 (6 bases). CDR3 length: 14 residues. Germline CDR1 reads SGHRS; CDR2 reads YFSETQ. Trimming took off 3 bases at V and 6 bases at J, with 13 bases between the two ends. The CDR3: CASSSDSTGNEQFF. The DNA for the CDR3 is TGCGCCAGCAGCTCGGACAGCACCGGCAATGAGCAGTTCTTC. The variable domain in full, completed from reference TRBV5-1 and TRBJ2-1, reads KAGVTQTPRYLIKTRGQQVTLSCSPISGHRSVSWYQQTPGQGLQFLFEYFSETQRNKGNFPGRFSGRQFSNSRSEMNVSTLELGDSALYLCASSSDSTGNEQFFGPGTRLTVL.

V gene TRBV6-5 combines with J gene TRBJ2-5, with 13 bases matching TRBD2. The length of the CDR3 is 16 residues. J was trimmed by 4 bases and V by 2 bases; bases with no gene match: 4. CDR1 and CDR2 (germline): MNHEY, SVGAGI. The chain's CDR3 is CASSYTWTSGRETQYF. The CDR3 nucleotides are TGTGCCAGCAGTTACACCTGGACTAGCGGGAGAGAGACCCAGTACTTC.

The chain has TRBV20-1 and TRBJ2-2, with TRBD1 matching 7 bases. CDR1 DFQATT and CDR2 SNEGSKA come from the germline V gene (reference sequence). Trimming at V came to 3 bases and at J to 1 base, leaving 2 bases not matched to a gene. The CDR3 extends over 14 amino acids. CDR3 coding DNA: TGCAGTGCTAGTGACAGGGAGAACACCGGGGAGCTGTTTTTT. It is translated as CSASDRENTGELFF.